One sample yielded the 23 T cell receptor beta chains listed below, sequenced in a study of PD-1 blockade in mismatch repair-deficient tumors. Profiling relied on immunoSEQ multiplex PCR, and the TCRdb table lists in-frame clones only, not all of them. Of 70,000 to 95,000 clones listed, roughly 80% are singletons. This specimen consisted of peripheral blood, obtained 44 weeks after starting pembrolizumab. Receptors originate from an adult with mismatch repair-deficient cancer.

The rearrangement uses TRBV5-1 and TRBJ2-2; D gene unclear. The CDR3 runs 12 residues. Germline V gene sequence: CDR1 SGHRS, CDR2 YFSETQ. V was trimmed by 0 bases and J by 9 bases, leaving 6 bases between them. The CDR3 DNA is TGCGCCAGCAGCTTGGAAGTCAGGGAGCTGTTTTTT. Its protein is CASSLEVRELFF.

There are a few counts of this clone. J is TRBJ1-2 and V is TRBV30; perhaps TRBD1 as D (6 bases). Looked up from germline, CDR1 is GTSNPN and CDR2 is SVGIG (reference sequence). V shed 5 bases and J shed 2 bases, with 12 bases lying between them. The CDR3 spans 13 residues. The CDR3 DNA reads TGTGCCTGGGTTGCCGGACAGAACTATGGCTACACCTTC. Residues: CAWVAGQNYGYTF.

The chain carries TRBV19 and TRBJ2-7; D call uncertain. Trimming took off 1 base at V and 2 bases at J, with 6 bases between the two ends. The CDR3 length is 13 residues. Germline V gene data show CDR1 as LNHDA and CDR2 as SQIVND (reference sequence). The CDR3 protein is CASSIGGTYEQYF. The CDR3, as DNA: TGTGCCAGTAGTATAGGGGGAACCTACGAGCAGTACTTC.

V and J are TRBV19 and TRBJ2-5, with unresolved D. Germline-derived CDR1 and CDR2 are LNHDA and SQIVND (reference sequence). The CDR3 covers 16 residues. Trimming pared 3 bases from V and 5 bases from J, leaving 19 bases between. CDR3 protein: CASSIEERINVETQYF. DNA for the CDR3: TGTGCCAGTAGTATTGAAGAGAGGATTAACGTCGAGACCCAGTACTTC.

The J gene is TRBJ1-1, the V gene TRBV29-1; D uncertain. The germline gives CDR1 SQVTM, CDR2 ANQGSEA. V was pared by 0 bases and J by 2 bases, with 10 bases between. The CDR3 is 14 residues long. DNA of the CDR3: TGCAGCGTTGAAGAAGGGAACGGTAACACTGAAGCTTTCTTT. This gives the protein CSVEEGNGNTEAFF.

The CDR3 region has the DNA TGTGCCAGCAGCCCCAGTTTGGTGCAGTACTTC. Translated, it gives CASSPSLVQYF. The chain links TRBV11-1 to TRBJ2-7; D ambiguous. Germline CDR1 reads SGHAT; CDR2 reads FQDESV (reference sequence). V was pared by 5 bases and J by 9 bases, with 11 bases between. CDR3 length: 11 residues.

This clone has just one count. The J gene is TRBJ2-1, the V gene TRBV11-2, with D unresolved. Germline CDR1 is SGHAT and CDR2 is FQNNGV. With 10 bases removed from V and 2 bases from J, the gap between germline ends came to 15 bases. The CDR3 runs to 14 residues. This CDR3 reads CATALGGPYNEQFF. DNA of the CDR3: TGTGCCACCGCGCTGGGCGGACCCTACAATGAGCAGTTCTTC.

This chain joins TRBV28 and TRBJ2-7; TRBD1 might be the D (6 bases). V lost 2 bases to trimming and J lost 7 bases, with 24 bases between them. CDR3 length: 17 amino acids. Germline loops: CDR1 MDHEN, CDR2 SYDVKM. CDR3 nucleotide sequence: TGTGCCAGCAGTTTAAGTTCAGGGGTTTATAGGGTTGGGGAGCAGTACTTC. Translated: CASSLSSGVYRVGEQYF.

This chain joins TRBV11-2 and TRBJ1-2; D gene ambiguous. V was cut by 3 bases and J by 11 bases, with 16 bases left in between. CDR1 SGHAT and CDR2 FQNNGV come from the germline V gene. CDR3 length equals 13 residues. This chain's CDR3 is CASSFDVSTLYTF. CDR3 DNA: TGTGCCAGCAGCTTTGATGTCTCGACGTTGTACACCTTC. Full variable domain (remainder filled in from reference TRBV11-2 and TRBJ1-2): EAGVAQSPRYKIIEKRQSVAFWCNPISGHATLYWYQQILGQGPKLLIQFQNNGVVDDSQLPKDRFSAERLKGVDSTLKIQPAKLEDSAVYLCASSFDVSTLYTFGSGTRLTVV.

The rearrangement uses TRBV6-6 and TRBJ1-5, with D perhaps TRBD1 (6 bases). In germline, CDR1 is MNHNY, CDR2 SVGAGI (reference sequence). This CDR3 is built from 14 residues. V was trimmed by 6 bases and J by 3 bases, leaving 12 bases between them. The CDR3 coding sequence is TGTGCCAGCAGCCCACACAGGGACAATCAGCCCCAGCATTTT. Translated: CASSPHRDNQPQHF.

This clone was detected once. The chain recombines TRBV11-2 with TRBJ1-2; TRBD1 might be the D (6 bases). The germline V gene has CDR1 SGHAT and CDR2 FQNNGV. This CDR3 has 15 residues. Trimming removed 5 bases at V and 4 bases at J, with 17 bases between. The CDR3 region has the DNA TGTGCCAGCAGCCCCGGGGGGACATCCGGCTATGGCTACACCTTC. This sequence encodes CASSPGGTSGYGYTF.

DNA for the CDR3: TGTGCCAGCAGCTTAGTAGCGAACTCCTACGAGCAGTACTTC. This encodes CASSLVANSYEQYF. The genes are TRBV7-9 and TRBJ2-7; TRBD2 is a possible D gene (5 bases). Germline CDR1 reads SEHNR; CDR2 reads FQNEAQ (reference sequence). CDR3 length: 14 residues. Trimming removed 1 base from V and 0 bases from J, with 7 bases in between.

The chain employs TRBV25-1 and TRBJ1-1, with D possibly TRBD1 on 5 matching bases. Trimming stripped 6 bases from V and 6 bases from J, with 11 bases between. Per germline, CDR1 MGHDK and CDR2 SYGVNS. The CDR3 has 12 residues. The CDR3 loop reads CASRSGYAEAFF. The CDR3 DNA is TGTGCCAGCAGATCAGGGTACGCTGAAGCTTTCTTT.

The genes are TRBV11-2 and TRBJ2-1; tentative D call: TRBD2 (6 bases). This CDR3 has 14 residues. CDR1 is SGHAT, CDR2 FQNNGV, per germline. V lost 0 bases and J lost 6, with 9 bases in between. CDR3: CASSLELASNEQFF. The DNA for the CDR3 is TGTGCCAGCAGCTTAGAACTAGCTAGCAATGAGCAGTTCTTC.

The chain joins TRBV9 to TRBJ2-1; 9 nucleotides align to TRBD1. Per the germline V gene, CDR1 is SGDLS and CDR2 is YYNGEE. V dropped 0 bases and J dropped 9; count of bases not matched to a gene: 10. The length of the CDR3 is 16 residues. The CDR3 bases are TGTGCCAGCAGCGTAGGAGGATTGGACAGGGGTTCTGAGCAGTTCTTC. This sequence encodes CASSVGGLDRGSEQFF.

Details on this clone: Other DNA sequences in the same sample also yield this CDR3. The chain uses TRBV27 and TRBJ2-1, with D unresolved. Trimming cost V 3 bases and J 4 bases, with 7 bases left between them. Germline CDR1 is MNHEY and CDR2 is SMNVEV (reference sequence). The CDR3 extends over 13 amino acids. The CDR3 region is CASSFGGYNEQFF. DNA for the CDR3: TGTGCCAGCAGTTTCGGCGGATACAATGAGCAGTTCTTC.

The J gene is TRBJ2-1, the V gene TRBV9; the D gene is possibly TRBD1 (6 bases). This CDR3 is 14 amino acids long. Germline loops: CDR1 SGDLS, CDR2 YYNGEE. V was shortened by 2 bases and J by 9 bases, with 15 bases between the two germline ends. CDR3 nucleotide sequence: TGTGCCAGCAGCGTGGGCGACAGGCCCGGTGAGCAGTTCTTC. It is translated as CASSVGDRPGEQFF. Based on the CDR3 plus reference TRBV9 and TRBJ2-1, the full variable domain is DSGVTQTPKHLITATGQRVTLRCSPRSGDLSVYWYQQSLDQGLQFLIQYYNGEERAKGNILERFSAQQFPDLHSELNLSSLELGDSALYFCASSVGDRPGEQFFGPGTRLTVL.

This rearrangement joins TRBV28 to TRBJ1-2; D is ambiguous. In germline, CDR1 is MDHEN, CDR2 SYDVKM. The CDR3 consists of 14 residues. The V and J ends lost 3 bases and 2 bases respectively, with 10 bases between them. The CDR3 protein is CASSFPGVNYGYTF. For the CDR3, the DNA is TGTGCCAGCAGTTTCCCAGGAGTGAACTATGGCTACACCTTC.

The rearrangement links TRBV7-9 to TRBJ1-5; 7 nucleotides match TRBD1. The CDR3 loop spans 17 amino acids. The trim removed 4 bases at V and 6 bases at J, leaving 15 bases unmatched. The germline gives CDR1 SEHNR, CDR2 FQNEAQ (reference sequence). For the CDR3, the DNA is TGTGCCAGCAGCTCCGGGGGCACAGGGGCCGGTGGTCAGCCCCAGCATTTT. Translating it yields CASSSGGTGAGGQPQHF.

The V gene is TRBV11-2, the J gene TRBJ2-1; 10 bases agree with TRBD1. The CDR3 has 15 residues. V shed 5 bases and J 10 bases; nucleotides not matched to a gene: 11. The V gene's germline CDR1 is SGHAT and CDR2 FQNNGV. CDR3 amino acids: CASSPPGQGNQEQFF. The CDR3 region has the DNA TGTGCCAGCAGCCCCCCGGGACAGGGGAATCAGGAGCAGTTCTTC.

This clone was seen just once. The rearrangement links TRBV19 to TRBJ2-7; D is unresolved. This CDR3 has 14 residues. The V end was cut by 3 bases, the J end by 0 bases, with 9 bases between. Germline V lookup: CDR1 LNHDA, CDR2 SQIVND (reference sequence). The CDR3: CASSIWGRSYEQYF. CDR3 coding DNA: TGTGCCAGTAGTATTTGGGGTCGCTCCTACGAGCAGTACTTC. The complete variable domain, with remaining parts taken from reference TRBV19 and TRBJ2-7, reads DGGITQSPKYLFRKEGQNVTLSCEQNLNHDAMYWYRQDPGQGLRLIYYSQIVNDFQKGDIAEGYSVSREKKESFPLTVTSAQKNPTAFYLCASSIWGRSYEQYFGPGTRLTVT.

V usage is TRBV19 and J usage is TRBJ1-2, with D tentatively TRBD1 (5 bases). CDR3 length: 15 amino acids. The germline CDR1 and CDR2 sequences are LNHDA and SQIVND (reference sequence). V was pared by 7 bases and J by 4 bases, with 19 bases between. CDR3 in DNA: TGTGCCAGTACGTCTTGGATCTGGGACGCCTATGGCTACACCTTC. It specifies CASTSWIWDAYGYTF. Full variable domain (missing parts from reference TRBV19 and TRBJ1-2): DGGITQSPKYLFRKEGQNVTLSCEQNLNHDAMYWYRQDPGQGLRLIYYSQIVNDFQKGDIAEGYSVSREKKESFPLTVTSAQKNPTAFYLCASTSWIWDAYGYTFGSGTRLTVV.

By frequency in the sample, this clone is medium-sized. V is TRBV10-2 and J is TRBJ1-5; 10 nucleotides align to TRBD1. This CDR3 contains 17 residues. The V gene's germline CDR1 is WSHSY and CDR2 SAAADI. V dropped 6 bases and J dropped 5; count of bases not matched to a gene: 13. CDR3 sequence (DNA): TGCGCCAGCAGGCGATCCCGGGACAGGGGTCCCGATCAGCCCCAGCATTTT. Amino acids: CASRRSRDRGPDQPQHF.